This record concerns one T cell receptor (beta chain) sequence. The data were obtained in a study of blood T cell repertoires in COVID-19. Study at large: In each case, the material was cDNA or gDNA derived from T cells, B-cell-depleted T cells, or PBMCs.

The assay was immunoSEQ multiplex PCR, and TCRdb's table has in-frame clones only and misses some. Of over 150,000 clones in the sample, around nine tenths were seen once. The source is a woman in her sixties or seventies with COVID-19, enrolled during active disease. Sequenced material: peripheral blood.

This CDR3 reads CASSKEGDFSNQPQHF. CDR3 sequence (DNA): TGTGCCAGCAGCAAAGAAGGGGATTTTAGCAATCAGCCCCAGCATTTT. V is TRBV21-1 and J is TRBJ1-5; the table's D call of TRBD1 was not tested on the DNA. TRBV21-1 is assigned pseudogene status. The CDR3 is 16 residues long.